Listed here is a single TCR beta chain. It has no known antigen specificity. Base qualities are not recorded, but no much larger clone differs from it by a single base. The goal of deep resolution MiSeq sequencing was a depth between 1 in 1 million and 1 in 200,000 T cells, and coverage averaged 10x per clonotype. The immunoSEQ hsTCRB Kit was used to generate TCR beta libraries. The study's processing was this. ImmunoSEQ Data Assistant and ImmunoSEQ Analyzer were used for data analysis, and V, D and J genes were assigned according to IMGT definitions. Clonality was computed as one minus normalized Shannon entropy of productive rearrangement frequencies, ranging from 0 to 1. Public clonotype analysis was restricted to overrepresented clonotypes comprising at least 0.05% of each patient's repertoire. Some 13 age-matched healthy donor repertoires from immuneACCESS served as clonality controls. As stored in TCRdb, this immuneACCESS dataset retains in-frame rearrangements with V and J assigned. A fraction of the clones does not appear; measured against another copy, unresolved V genes explain less than half of the discrepancy, and the remainder lacks a known reason. That table furnishes V, J and clone size, whereas the DNA furnished D and trimming. Recorded for this sample are roughly 200,000 clones; about four fifths of them occurred a single time. The ten most abundant clones make up about an eighth of the sample.

This sample is drawn from a study of cytotoxic CD8 clonotypes in ibrutinib-treated CLL (dated by TCRdb to the early 2020s). Looking at the study overall: In this cohort, approximately 14 patients were treatment-naive and approximately ten were relapsed/refractory, while under 18 had unmutated IGHV. Longitudinal samples were obtainable from about 30% of the roughly 90 participants in the trial. Partial responses were observed in roughly 24 patients and complete responses in 2; after a median follow-up of around 68 months, remission was maintained in 14 patients and progression was observed in approximately twelve. Response samples were obtained after a median of around 11 months of treatment, with a range of about 6 to 36 months. Every remission and progressive disease sample was obtained while ibrutinib was still being received by the patients. On average, each sample yielded 255,043 productive templates and around 98,000 productive rearrangements. Cryopreserved peripheral blood mononuclear cells were collected at three points: before therapy, at response, and at either sustained remission or disease progression.

V is pruned by 2 bases and J by 7 bases, leaving 3 bases of the junction without a gene match. Its CDR3 holds 13 amino acids, cysteine through phenylalanine. Only the CDR3 portion is preserved as DNA: 39 bases, with reading frame beginning at the first base. The germline V gene (reference sequence) gives CDR1 as SGHNT and CDR2 as YYREEE. The research as a whole found: Sampling times were not matched between sustained-remission and progressing patients, and lymph node repertoires were not studied. Public clonotypes were found to be uncommon and were observed to contract or remain stable during treatment; the increase in clonality was shown to reflect expansion of private clonotypes at ibrutinib response. An increase in clonality was observed at ibrutinib response, with clonality remaining stable during sustained remission and falling back toward baseline at progression. Baseline clonality exceeded that of age-matched healthy donors and correlated strongly with circulating CD8+ T-cell counts.

The time point tag for this specimen amounts to: approximately twelve months on ibrutinib. Roughly 2.2 micrograms of genomic DNA were extracted from cryopreserved PBMCs for TCR beta library preparation. Longitudinal blood samples from CLL patients receiving ibrutinib monotherapy were subjected to high-throughput TCR beta sequencing. Patients were enrolled in a phase 2 open-label single-center ibrutinib monotherapy trial. The V gene is TRBV5-4 and the J gene is TRBJ2-1; TRBD2 lines up with 7 middle nucleotides. The sequencing used PBMCs, collected after 12 months of ibrutinib treatment. The TCR sequence derives from a human donor with chronic lymphocytic leukemia. This receptor carries the CDR3 CASSLPGGNEQFF. The DNA sequence is TGTGCCAGCAGCTTACCGGGAGGTAATGAGCAGTTCTTC.